The TCR beta chain described here comes from a study of beta chain features in type 1 diabetes (dated by TCRdb to between 2018 and 2020). Study-wide context: Mean age, gender distribution, total cell number and subset yield were not different between patients and healthy donors. A total of roughly 99,000,000 sorted cells were examined across all samples, and the number of cells per subset was strongly correlated with RNA yield. The study compared TCRB repertoires of sorted circulating CD4+ T cell subsets between recently diagnosed type 1 diabetes patients and matched healthy donors. Regulatory and stem cell-like memory subsets were isolated from only 8 patients and roughly 8 healthy donors, whereas naive and central memory subsets came from all 30 or so donors. The paper as a whole reports these results and caveats: Because small numbers of individuals were included in the HLA sub-analyses, any influence of HLA type on TCRB rearrangement was left unresolved. In all four CD4+ subsets, TCRB CDR3 length was moderately but significantly shorter in type 1 diabetes patients. Naive, central memory and regulatory TCRB repertoires appeared to be more similar among patients than among healthy donors. Fewer insertions and more nucleotide deletions at VDJ recombination sites were observed in patients with type 1 diabetes, implying thymic rearrangement abnormalities. Because cDNA was sequenced instead of genomic DNA, highly expressing activated cells could be over-represented, though the groups showed no difference in activation or CD3 levels. Shorter templates might be favored by PCR, yet because patient and control samples were amplified and corrected together, any such skew would affect both groups equally.

The CDR3 holds 14 amino acids from the cysteine to the phenylalanine. Only CDR3 DNA is held: 42 bases, read in frame from base 1. Based on the germline V gene (reference sequence), the CDR1 and CDR2 sequences are SEHNR and FQNEAQ. The germline ends are 11 bases apart after V is trimmed by 4 bases and J by 2 bases. From each donor, a single peripheral blood sample of about 120 mL on average was drawn into heparinised tubes. Using a panel that included CD45RO, CCR7, CD25, CD127, CD95 and CD27, naive, central memory, regulatory and stem cell-like memory CD4+ T cells were sorted on a BD FACSAria II. All sorted populations exceeded 95% purity. PBMCs were isolated immediately by Lymphoprep density gradient centrifugation and stained directly without culture. Samples were stained and sorted in pairs, with one healthy donor and one patient per experiment, so that batch effects were minimized. The High Capacity cDNA Reverse Transcription Kit was used to reverse transcribe all of the isolated RNA, meaning that expressed TCRB transcripts were what got sequenced. Deep immunoSEQ sequencing was applied to naive, central memory and regulatory T cell samples, giving an average of about 3.8 million total reads per sample. After sorted cells were lysed in RLT buffer, RNA was extracted with DNase-treated RNeasy Micro or Mini kits, with the choice depending on cell number. To prevent cross-contamination, each cell subset was processed individually, whereas patient and healthy donor samples were processed jointly. TCRB sequences were amplified from cDNA with the immunoSEQ multiplex PCR, producing 87-bp fragments spanning the CDR3 region. The amplicons were sequenced using the Illumina HiSeq platform. As for the original processing: PCR bias was corrected computationally using synthetic template baselines, and reads within Hamming distance 2 were collapsed, with unmergeable singletons discarded. Reads were aligned to IMGT to assign V, D and J genes, CDR3 length, and insertions or deletions at six rearrangement sites. Clonotype counts were normalized to sorted cell number within each subset before computing true diversity and Gini coefficients with the tcR R package. The overlap coefficient, calculated on TCRB nucleotide sequences, was used to measure repertoire sharing. Out-of-frame TCRB sequences from naive cells were analyzed as a proxy for the pre-selection repertoire. TCRdb took this table from immuneACCESS and kept in-frame rearrangements with V and J called. Such tables lack part of the clones; where checked against another copy, unresolved V genes explain under half of the gap, and the rest is unexplained. Clone size and V and J calls were adopted from that table, with D and trimming inferred from the DNA. This sample holds hundreds of thousands of clones; around 15% were observed only once. Approximately 0.022% of the sample lies in the top ten.

On this clone itself: It has no known antigen specificity. No base quality information exists; no much larger clone differs at one position.

The chain was built from TRBV7-9 and TRBJ1-1; a weak D assignment points to TRBD1 (5 bases agree). Sequencing was carried out using naive CD4+ T cells from blood. The cell subset or site label here, explained by the study, means: true naive CD4+ T cells. This receptor was taken from a man aged 18-30 years with type 1 diabetes. The DNA sequence is given as TGTGCCAGCAGCTATACAGGCATAAACACTGAAGCTTTCTTT. This gives the protein CASSYTGINTEAFF. Beyond the CDR3, the reference TRBV7-9 and TRBJ1-1 genes provide the residues; the full variable domain reads: DTGVSQNPRHKITKRGQNVTFRCDPISEHNRLYWYRQTLGQGPEFLTYFQNEAQLEKSRLLSDRFSAERPKGSFSTLEIQRTEQGDSAMYLCASSYTGINTEAFFGQGTRLTVV.